This is a list of T cell receptor beta chains from one sample in a study of cytomegalovirus exposure and HLA in healthy donors. The repertoire was sequenced with immunoSEQ multiplex PCR; TCRdb's copy has only in-frame clones and lacks some. This listing includes tens of thousands of clones. The sequenced material came from PBMCs. These TCRs come from a woman aged 60 to 75 in good health and CMV-seropositive. CDR3s include the opening cysteine and the closing phenylalanine or tryptophan. Each record gives: J gene, clone size, D gene, V gene, CDR3 protein, CDR3 DNA. The D gene is left open where the match is weak. Part of the rows lack a size; the others show once, few, many or a class for expanded clones.

>TRBJ2-2|NA|TRBD2|TRBV11-2
CASSLASGVTGELFF
TGTGCCAGCAGCTTAGCTAGCGGGGTGACCGGGGAGCTGTTTTTT
>TRBJ1-2|NA|TRBD1|TRBV19
CASTPGQGLVSYTF
TGTGCCAGCACACCGGGACAGGGGCTTGTAAGCTACACCTTC
>TRBJ1-5|NA|TRBD1|TRBV28
CASSLTTGGSNQPQHF
TGTGCCAGCAGTTTGACTACAGGGGGCTCCAATCAGCCCCAGCATTTT
>TRBJ1-6|NA|NA|TRBV5-1
CASSLAGVNSPLHF
TGCGCCAGCAGCTTGGCAGGGGTCAATTCACCCCTCCACTTT
>TRBJ2-7|NA|TRBD1|TRBV6-6
CASSTTTGTENEQYF
TGTGCCAGCAGTACAACGACAGGGACAGAGAACGAGCAGTACTTC
>TRBJ2-5|NA|NA|TRBV5-1
CASRFEGVKQETQYF
TGCGCCAGCAGGTTTGAGGGGGTAAAGCAAGAGACCCAGTACTTC
>TRBJ1-2|NA|NA|TRBV7-2
CASSLGPQGSNYGYTF
TGTGCCAGCAGCTTAGGTCCGCAGGGGTCCAACTATGGCTACACCTTC
>TRBJ1-4|NA|NA|TRBV6-6
CASSLTGEKLFF
TGTGCCAGCAGTCTGACAGGAGAAAAACTGTTTTTT
>TRBJ2-5|NA|TRBD1|TRBV5-7
CASSPRGRFMRQETQYF
TGTGCCAGCAGCCCCAGGGGGCGCTTCATGAGGCAAGAGACCCAGTACTTC
>TRBJ1-2|NA|NA|TRBV6-1
CASSEAQNLYGYTF
TGTGCCAGCAGTGAGGCACAGAACTTGTATGGCTACACCTTC
>TRBJ2-3|NA|TRBD1|TRBV7-7
CASSLAGDRFGDTQYF
TGTGCTAGCAGCTTAGCCGGGGACAGGTTCGGAGATACGCAGTATTTT
>TRBJ1-4|NA|TRBD1|TRBV11-3
CASSPDRGDEKLFF
TGTGCCAGCAGCCCCGACAGGGGGGATGAAAAACTGTTTTTT
>TRBJ2-1|NA|TRBD2|TRBV10-3
CAISESGLADRQFF
TGTGCCATCAGTGAGTCGGGACTAGCTGATCGGCAGTTCTTC
>TRBJ1-3|NA|NA|TRBV5-6
CASSFLGATSGNTIYF
TGTGCCAGCAGCTTCCTGGGAGCTACCTCTGGAAACACCATATATTTT
>TRBJ1-2|NA|NA|TRBV2
CASVWKGDISGYGYTF
TGTGCCAGCGTCTGGAAGGGGGATATATCCGGCTATGGCTACACCTTC
>TRBJ1-4|NA|NA|TRBV4-3
CASSQGRGTTNEKLFF
TGCGCCAGCAGCCAAGGGAGGGGAACCACTAATGAAAAACTGTTTTTT
>TRBJ2-5|NA|TRBD2|TRBV13
CASSPRSGGARETQYF
TGTGCCAGCAGCCCGCGTAGCGGGGGGGCCCGGGAGACCCAGTACTTC
>TRBJ1-4|NA|NA|TRBV7-2
CASSSGHLLFF
TGTGCCAGCAGCTCGGGACACCTACTGTTTTTT
>TRBJ2-5|NA|TRBD2|TRBV18
CASSPPGLAVQETQYF
TGTGCCAGCTCACCACCGGGACTAGCGGTACAAGAGACCCAGTACTTC
>TRBJ2-2|NA|TRBD1|TRBV5-1
CASSQGGTGSTGELFF
TGCGCCAGCAGCCAGGGGGGGACAGGGAGTACCGGGGAGCTGTTTTTT
>TRBJ1-4|NA|NA|TRBV7-9
CASSFGTGEEKLFF
TGTGCCAGCAGCTTCGGGACTGGGGAGGAAAAACTGTTTTTT
>TRBJ1-2|NA|TRBD1|TRBV18
CASSPRQGGGYTF
TGTGCCAGCTCACCACGACAGGGAGGAGGCTACACCTTC
>TRBJ2-2|NA|TRBD2|TRBV10-1
CASSEGGGHTGELFF
TGCGCCAGCAGTGAAGGCGGGGGGCACACCGGGGAGCTGTTTTTT
>TRBJ2-5|NA|NA|TRBV6-1
CASSPMRLAVETQYF
TGTGCCAGCAGTCCCATGAGGTTAGCAGTAGAGACCCAGTACTTC
>TRBJ2-7|NA|NA|TRBV6-5
CASRPLPTYEQYF
TGTGCCAGCAGACCTCTACCGACCTACGAGCAGTACTTC
>TRBJ2-7|NA|NA|TRBV2
CASRSEGLSYEQYF
TGTGCCAGCAGGTCGGAGGGCCTTTCCTACGAGCAGTACTTC
>TRBJ2-5|NA|TRBD1|TRBV6-5
CASTGGAETQYF
TGTGCCAGCACAGGGGGCGCTGAGACCCAGTACTTC
>TRBJ2-1|NA|TRBD2|TRBV27
CASRVGTSGGARNEQFF
TGTGCCAGCAGGGTGGGGACTAGCGGGGGGGCCCGGAATGAGCAGTTCTTC
>TRBJ2-7|NA|NA|TRBV6-5
CASSLGGTGTYEQYF
TGTGCCAGCAGCCTCGGGGGGACAGGAACCTACGAGCAGTACTTC
>TRBJ2-7|NA|TRBD2|TRBV28
CASSLLPGLAGAVNYEQYF
TGTGCCAGCAGTTTATTACCGGGACTAGCGGGGGCCGTTAACTACGAGCAGTACTTC
>TRBJ2-4|NA|NA|TRBV2
CASSERWGTGIAKNIQYF
TGTGCCAGCAGCGAACGGTGGGGGACTGGGATAGCCAAAAACATTCAGTACTTC
>TRBJ2-3|NA|TRBD1|TRBV10-1
CASSESHRGPSTDTQYF
TGCGCCAGCAGTGAGTCCCACAGGGGGCCCAGCACAGATACGCAGTATTTT
>TRBJ1-1|NA|NA|TRBV6-5
CASREGGKEAFF
TGTGCCAGCAGGGAGGGGGGGAAAGAAGCTTTCTTT
>TRBJ2-4|NA|NA|TRBV5-1
CASSPGEAGEAKNIQYF
TGCGCCAGCAGCCCCGGAGAGGCAGGGGAGGCCAAAAACATTCAGTACTTC
>TRBJ1-1|NA|TRBD1|TRBV11-2
CASSFSQGAATEAFF
TGTGCCAGCAGCTTCTCACAGGGGGCGGCCACTGAAGCTTTCTTT
>TRBJ1-2|NA|NA|TRBV11-2
CASSAGSPPAGYTF
TGTGCCAGCAGCGCCGGGTCCCCTCCTGCTGGCTACACCTTC
>TRBJ2-7|NA|TRBD1|TRBV6-5
CASTGTAYEQYF
TGTGCCTCTACCGGGACAGCCTACGAGCAGTACTTC
>TRBJ2-7|NA|NA|TRBV29-1
CSANYRGGYEQYF
TGCAGCGCCAACTACAGGGGGGGCTACGAGCAGTACTTC
>TRBJ2-3|NA|TRBD1|TRBV29-1
CSVEGQGAADTQYF
TGCAGCGTTGAAGGCCAGGGGGCAGCAGATACGCAGTATTTT
>TRBJ2-2|NA|NA|TRBV11-2
CASSLERAGHTGELFF
TGTGCCAGCAGCTTAGAAAGGGCAGGGCACACCGGGGAGCTGTTTTTT
>TRBJ2-1|NA|NA|TRBV9
CASSPSGGTGSYNEQFF
TGTGCCAGCAGCCCCTCGGGGGGCACAGGGTCCTACAATGAGCAGTTCTTC
>TRBJ2-3|NA|NA|TRBV5-1
CASSLGQFTDKQYF
TGCGCCAGCAGCTTGGGGCAGTTCACAGATAAGCAGTATTTT
>TRBJ2-7|NA|NA|TRBV18
CASSSLLGSSYEQYF
TGTGCCAGCTCATCACTATTGGGGAGTTCCTACGAGCAGTACTTC
>TRBJ2-7|medium-sized|TRBD2|TRBV5-1
CASSPAGGGYEQYF
TGCGCCAGCAGCCCCGCGGGGGGGGGCTACGAGCAGTACTTC
>TRBJ1-5|NA|NA|TRBV15
CATSRDAGLGQPQHF
TGTGCCACCAGCAGAGATGCGGGATTAGGTCAGCCCCAGCATTTT
>TRBJ1-2|NA|TRBD1|TRBV6-5
CASRQTGLGNGYTF
TGTGCCAGCCGCCAGACAGGGCTCGGGAATGGCTACACCTTC
>TRBJ2-7|NA|NA|TRBV28
CASSSPGQSSYEQYF
TGTGCCAGCAGTTCGCCTGGACAGTCCTCCTACGAGCAGTACTTC
>TRBJ2-7|NA|TRBD1|TRBV7-9
CASGLTGATYEQYF
TGTGCCAGCGGACTGACAGGGGCGACCTACGAGCAGTACTTC
>TRBJ2-7|NA|TRBD2|TRBV28
CASSGLAGPREQYF
TGTGCCAGCAGTGGACTAGCGGGACCTAGGGAGCAGTACTTC
>TRBJ1-3|NA|NA|TRBV5-1
CASSLGQATSGNTIYF
TGCGCCAGCAGCTTGGGACAGGCGACCTCTGGAAACACCATATATTTT
>TRBJ1-2|NA|TRBD1|TRBV19
CASSIGDRGLSGYGYTF
TGTGCCAGTAGTATAGGCGACAGGGGTCTGTCGGGCTATGGCTACACCTTC
>TRBJ2-6|NA|TRBD2|TRBV15
CATSRSPRGGTGANVLTF
TGTGCCACCAGCAGATCCCCTCGGGGGGGAACTGGGGCCAACGTCCTGACTTTC
>TRBJ1-6|NA|NA|TRBV15
CATSRVVQGSLSLHF
TGTGCCACCAGCAGAGTGGTACAGGGAAGTCTATCCCTCCACTTT
>TRBJ1-1|NA|NA|TRBV9
CASSALDTGSEAFF
TGTGCCAGCAGCGCACTAGACACAGGGTCTGAAGCTTTCTTT
>TRBJ2-4|NA|NA|TRBV7-2
CASSLGGAKNIQYF
TGTGCCAGCAGCTTAGGGGGCGCCAAAAACATTCAGTACTTC
>TRBJ1-1|NA|TRBD1|TRBV5-6
CASRWGQGEAFF
TGTGCCAGCAGATGGGGACAGGGGGAAGCTTTCTTT